This is a list of T cell receptor beta chains from one sample in a study of identical twins. TCRdb called the 5' RACE reads again in MiXCR, with one record for every CDR3 protein. The repertoire holds under 250,000 distinct CDR3 sequences, around a tenth seen once, with 5.1% in the top ten. The sample was memory (CD45RO+) T cells sorted from blood. The receptors were sampled from a woman aged 18-35 years in good health. The CDR3 runs from the conserved cysteine through the conserved F or W. D genes are given only for firm matches. Expanded clones are given a class, and other clones once, few, many or no size at all.

V: TRBV9; D: NA; J: TRBJ1-1; size: few; DNA: TGTGCCAGCAGCCTCTCGCCCCAGGACACTGAAGCTTTCTTT; CDR3: CASSLSPQDTEAFF
V: TRBV9; D: NA; J: TRBJ1-1; size: NA; DNA: TGTGCCAGCAGCGTATCCATCCAGGGGAGGACTGAAGCTTTCTTT; CDR3: CASSVSIQGRTEAFF
V: TRBV6-2/TRBV6-3; D: TRBD2; J: TRBJ2-3; size: few; DNA: TGTGCCAGCAGTTACCGGGGGGGCCCGGATACGCAGTATTTT; CDR3: CASSYRGGPDTQYF
V: TRBV5-1; D: NA; J: TRBJ2-7; size: NA; DNA: TGCGCCAGCAGCTTGGGGCAGGGGTCCCTCACCTACGAGCAGTACTTC; CDR3: CASSLGQGSLTYEQYF
V: TRBV29-1; D: NA; J: TRBJ1-1; size: few; DNA: TGCAGCGTTGAAAGGGACCGGAACACTGAAGCTTTCTTT; CDR3: CSVERDRNTEAFF
V: TRBV7-2; D: TRBD2; J: TRBJ2-7; size: few; DNA: TGTGCCAGCGGTGGGGGGGTATCCGAGCAGTACTTC; CDR3: CASGGGVSEQYF
V: TRBV5-1; D: TRBD1; J: TRBJ1-4; size: few; DNA: TGCGCCAGCAGCTTGGGACAGGGTATTAATAGACTGTTTTTT; CDR3: CASSLGQGINRLFF
V: TRBV29-1; D: TRBD2; J: TRBJ2-1; size: few; DNA: TGCAGCGTTGCCGGGACTAGAGGGAACTACAATGAGCAGTTCTTC; CDR3: CSVAGTRGNYNEQFF
V: TRBV21-1; D: NA; J: TRBJ1-1; size: NA; DNA: TGTGCCAGCAGCGCCGGGACGCCAAACACTGAAGCTTTCTTT; CDR3: CASSAGTPNTEAFF
V: TRBV7-2; D: NA; J: TRBJ2-1; size: many; DNA: TGTGCCAGCAGCTTCCACGGAGACAATGAGCAGTTCTTC; CDR3: CASSFHGDNEQFF
V: TRBV25-1; D: NA; J: TRBJ2-7; size: NA; DNA: TGTGCCAGCAGTGCATGGGAAGGCGAGCAGTACTTC; CDR3: CASSAWEGEQYF
V: TRBV29-1; D: NA; J: TRBJ1-1; size: NA; DNA: TGCAGCGTTGAGGACGGGCACACTGAAGCTTTCTTT; CDR3: CSVEDGHTEAFF
V: TRBV7-3; D: NA; J: TRBJ2-3; size: few; DNA: TGTGCCAGCAGCTTGAACAGAAACCCAGATACGCAGTATTTT; CDR3: CASSLNRNPDTQYF
V: TRBV2; D: NA; J: TRBJ2-2; size: NA; DNA: TGTGCCAGCAGTCCGGAGTGGGTCACCGGGGAGCTGTTTTTT; CDR3: CASSPEWVTGELFF
V: TRBV18; D: TRBD1; J: TRBJ1-4; size: few; DNA: TGTGCCAGCTCACCGACAGGGTTGGGGTCTAATGAAAAACTGTTTTTT; CDR3: CASSPTGLGSNEKLFF
V: TRBV7-2; D: NA; J: TRBJ1-2; size: few; DNA: TGTGCCAGCAGCTTAGACAGGGAGTATGGCTACACCTTC; CDR3: CASSLDREYGYTF
V: TRBV4-1; D: NA; J: TRBJ1-1; size: few; DNA: TGCGCCAGCAGCCAAGGGGCGGTGAACACTGAAGCTTTCTTT; CDR3: CASSQGAVNTEAFF
V: TRBV11-2; D: NA; J: TRBJ2-1; size: NA; DNA: TGTGCCAGCCACTCCTCCTACAATGAGCAGTTCTTC; CDR3: CASHSSYNEQFF
V: TRBV20-1; D: TRBD2; J: TRBJ2-2; size: few; DNA: TGCAGTGCTAGGAGGCGGGGGGTGGATACCGGGGAGCTGTTTTTT; CDR3: CSARRRGVDTGELFF
V: TRBV20-1; D: NA; J: TRBJ2-7; size: few; DNA: TGCAGTGGGGCGGGATTATCCTACGAGCAGTACTTC; CDR3: CSGAGLSYEQYF
V: TRBV20-1; D: TRBD2; J: TRBJ2-5; size: few; DNA: TGCAGTGCGCGAGCGGGAGGACAGACCCAGTACTTC; CDR3: CSARAGGQTQYF
V: TRBV6-2/TRBV6-3; D: TRBD2; J: TRBJ2-7; size: few; DNA: TGTGCCAGCAGTACGAGCGGGAGGGAAGACGAGCAGTACTTC; CDR3: CASSTSGREDEQYF
V: TRBV20-1; D: TRBD2; J: TRBJ2-7; size: few; DNA: TGCAGTGCTAGGGGGACTAGCAGTAATCTAGAGCAGTACTTC; CDR3: CSARGTSSNLEQYF
V: TRBV7-9; D: NA; J: TRBJ2-2; size: few; DNA: TGTGCCAGCACCCAAGAGAGTCTCATCACCGGGGAGCTGTTTTTT; CDR3: CASTQESLITGELFF
V: TRBV12-3/TRBV12-4; D: NA; J: TRBJ2-2; size: NA; DNA: TGTGCCAGCACTTTTCTAGGGACCGGGGAGCTGTTTTTT; CDR3: CASTFLGTGELFF
V: TRBV11-3; D: NA; J: TRBJ2-4; size: NA; DNA: TGTGCCAGCAGCTTAAACCCGTTGGCCGACCAGTACTTC; CDR3: CASSLNPLADQYF
V: TRBV3-1; D: NA; J: TRBJ2-7; size: NA; DNA: TGTGCCAGCAGCCCCCCGGGACACATATACGAGCAGTACTTC; CDR3: CASSPPGHIYEQYF
V: TRBV12-3/TRBV12-4; D: TRBD2; J: TRBJ2-5; size: NA; DNA: TGTGCCAGCAGACTTAGCGGGAGCTCGGAGACCCAGTACTTC; CDR3: CASRLSGSSETQYF
V: TRBV29-1; D: NA; J: TRBJ2-7; size: NA; DNA: TGCAGCGTTGACCCCCGCGGGGCGAGCTTC; CDR3: CSVDPRGASF
V: TRBV9; D: NA; J: TRBJ1-6; size: few; DNA: TGTGCCAGCAGCGTAGGAAACAGGGCTTCACCCCTCCACTTT; CDR3: CASSVGNRASPLHF
V: TRBV11-3; D: TRBD2; J: TRBJ2-1; size: few; DNA: TGTGCCAGCAAAAGCGGGGGGACCTACAATGAGCAGTTCTTC; CDR3: CASKSGGTYNEQFF
V: TRBV12-3/TRBV12-4; D: NA; J: TRBJ1-5; size: many; DNA: TGTGCCAGCGGCCCACAGGGATTAATAGGGAATCAGCCCCAGCATTTT; CDR3: CASGPQGLIGNQPQHF
V: TRBV6-5; D: NA; J: TRBJ2-1; size: NA; DNA: TGTGCCAGCAGTTACGGACTCCATCAGTTCTTC; CDR3: CASSYGLHQFF
V: TRBV5-1; D: NA; J: TRBJ1-1; size: many; DNA: TGCGCCAGCAGCTTAAAGATCTCGGGGGAACCTGAAGCTTTCTTT; CDR3: CASSLKISGEPEAFF
V: TRBV20-1; D: TRBD2; J: TRBJ2-1; size: few; DNA: TGCAGTGCTAGAGAGGGGACTAGCGGGAAAGGAAGGCTGTTCTTC; CDR3: CSAREGTSGKGRLFF
V: TRBV4-3; D: NA; J: TRBJ2-1; size: many; DNA: TGCGCCAGCAGCCAATCGTTGCGCCTTTCCTACAATGAGCAGTTCTTC; CDR3: CASSQSLRLSYNEQFF
V: TRBV20-1; D: TRBD2; J: TRBJ2-3; size: NA; DNA: TGCAGTTGGGTAGCGGGGGGGCGCACAGATACGCAGTATTTT; CDR3: CSWVAGGRTDTQYF
V: TRBV2; D: TRBD1; J: TRBJ1-1; size: few; DNA: TGTGCCAGCAGTGATAGGGGGCATAAAGCTTTCTTT; CDR3: CASSDRGHKAFF
V: TRBV7-9; D: NA; J: TRBJ2-7; size: few; DNA: TGTGCCAGCAGCTTAGCGGCGACCGAGCAGTACTTC; CDR3: CASSLAATEQYF
V: TRBV6-5; D: TRBD1; J: TRBJ1-1; size: few; DNA: TGTGCCAGCAGTTACTCCGGACGGACAGGAGTAGCTTTCTTT; CDR3: CASSYSGRTGVAFF
V: TRBV5-4; D: TRBD2; J: TRBJ2-7; size: NA; DNA: TGTGCCAGCAGCCCCACGGCTAGCGGGGCACCCTACGAGCAGTACTTC; CDR3: CASSPTASGAPYEQYF
V: TRBV4-2; D: NA; J: TRBJ1-5; size: few; DNA: TGTGCCAGCAGCCAAGCGTCCGGACAATTCAATCAGCCCCAGCATTTT; CDR3: CASSQASGQFNQPQHF
V: TRBV14; D: TRBD2; J: TRBJ2-3; size: few; DNA: TGTGCCAGCAGCCAACTGCTCGGGACTAGCGGCCCCGGGGGGTCAGATACGCAGTATTTT; CDR3: CASSQLLGTSGPGGSDTQYF
V: TRBV12-3/TRBV12-4; D: TRBD1; J: TRBJ1-4; size: many; DNA: TGTGCCAGCAGTTTGACAGGGGGAAAAGAAAAACTGTTTTTT; CDR3: CASSLTGGKEKLFF
V: TRBV20-1; D: NA; J: TRBJ1-2; size: NA; DNA: TGCAGTGCCAATCGGTTCGGGCAGTATGGCTACACCTTC; CDR3: CSANRFGQYGYTF
V: TRBV5-1; D: NA; J: TRBJ2-3; size: NA; DNA: TGCGCCAGCAGCTTGGATATCAGAGATACGCAGTATTTT; CDR3: CASSLDIRDTQYF
V: TRBV9; D: NA; J: TRBJ2-5; size: many; DNA: TGTGCCAGCAGCGTAGGGGGACGGTATGAAGAGACCCAGTACTTC; CDR3: CASSVGGRYEETQYF
V: TRBV7-2; D: TRBD2; J: TRBJ2-3; size: few; DNA: TGTGCCAGCAGACAAGGACTAGCGTCTGATACGCAGTATTTT; CDR3: CASRQGLASDTQYF
V: TRBV5-1; D: TRBD1; J: TRBJ1-4; size: few; DNA: TGCGCCAGCAGCCGATTCTCAGGGGGCGATGAAAAACTGTTTTTT; CDR3: CASSRFSGGDEKLFF
V: TRBV19; D: NA; J: TRBJ2-3; size: few; DNA: TGTGCCAGTAGTCGGCGGGAATCAGATACGCAGTATTTT; CDR3: CASSRRESDTQYF
V: TRBV7-9; D: NA; J: TRBJ1-6; size: NA; DNA: TGTGCCAGCAGCAGGGGCTGGAATTCACCCCTCCACTTT; CDR3: CASSRGWNSPLHF
V: TRBV7-9; D: NA; J: TRBJ1-1; size: many; DNA: TGTGCCAGCAGCTTAGTTGTCAGGGAAGCTTTCTTT; CDR3: CASSLVVREAFF
V: TRBV6-2/TRBV6-3; D: NA; J: TRBJ2-7; size: few; DNA: TGTGCCAGCAGTTACTCGAAGGCGGGGCCCTACGAGCAGTACTTC; CDR3: CASSYSKAGPYEQYF
V: TRBV6-1; D: NA; J: TRBJ2-5; size: few; DNA: TGTGCCAGCAGTGAAATGCGGAGCAGGACGGGACAAGAGACCCAGTACTTC; CDR3: CASSEMRSRTGQETQYF
V: TRBV29-1; D: TRBD2; J: TRBJ2-5; size: few; DNA: TGCAGCGTTGAAGCAGCGGGAGGTCAAGAGACCCAGTACTTC; CDR3: CSVEAAGGQETQYF
V: TRBV20-1; D: NA; J: TRBJ2-1; size: NA; DNA: TGCAGTGCTCCGAGCCCCACGGATGAGCAGTTCTTC; CDR3: CSAPSPTDEQFF
V: TRBV4-3; D: TRBD2; J: TRBJ2-1; size: NA; DNA: TGCGCCAGCAGCCAAAGTTATAGCGGGAGGGCGGGGGAGCAGTTCTTC; CDR3: CASSQSYSGRAGEQFF
V: TRBV5-1; D: TRBD1; J: TRBJ1-2; size: NA; DNA: TGCGCCAGCAGCTCCGGACCCTCCGGGACAGGGAATGGCTACACCTTC; CDR3: CASSSGPSGTGNGYTF